A single sample is the source of the 10 T cell receptor beta chains below, sequenced in a study of shared clonotypes between healthy human individuals (dated by TCRdb to 2020 to 2022). Library preparation used the immunoSEQ multiplex PCR assay. TCRdb limited this immuneACCESS table to in-frame rearrangements with V and J called. A share of clones is missing; checked studies link under half to unresolved V genes, and the rest is unexplained. The sample yields about 1.1 million clones; about 84% were counted once. Roughly 0.62% of the sample lies in the top ten. Specimen: memory CD4+ T cells from PBMCs. Reading the label with the study, this specimen's cell subset or site is: CD45RA-negative fraction. These receptor sequences come from a young man in good health. Some clones in this sample may be carry-over from other donors' samples.

The rearrangement uses TRBV6-6 and TRBJ1-2; D might be TRBD1 (5 bases). V dropped 6 bases and J dropped 2 bases, with 19 bases sitting between them. This CDR3 has 16 residues. Germline assignment: CDR1 MNHNY and CDR2 SVGAGI (reference sequence). The DNA for the CDR3 is TGTGCCAGCAGCACCAACCGGGACCTCTTGAACTATGGCTACACCTTC. Translated, it gives CASSTNRDLLNYGYTF.

This chain connects TRBV28 to TRBJ2-7, with D hard to call. CDR3 length: 14 residues. Trimming stripped 5 bases from V and 5 bases from J, with 16 bases between. CDR1 is MDHEN, CDR2 SYDVKM, per germline. CDR3 sequence reads: CASSGPLGSHEQYF. DNA for the CDR3: TGTGCCAGCAGTGGGCCTCTGGGGTCCCACGAGCAGTACTTC.

The CDR3 DNA sequence: TGTGCCAGCAGCCCTAGCGGACGCACAGATACGCAGTATTTT. This encodes CASSPSGRTDTQYF. The rearrangement uses TRBV5-4 and TRBJ2-3, with 7 bases that match TRBD2. Germline values: CDR1 SGHNT, CDR2 YYREEE (reference sequence). This CDR3 spans 14 amino acids. V shed 4 bases and J 1 base; nucleotides not matched to a gene: 3.

This sequence joins TRBV9 and TRBJ2-1; 9 bases map to TRBD2. CDR3 length: 18 amino acids. CDR1 and CDR2 from the germline V gene are SGDLS and YYNGEE. The V gene end was trimmed by 4 bases and the J gene end by 4 bases; junction bases not matched to a gene: 15. The chain's CDR3 is CASSSKGGAGGDYNEQFF. The CDR3 DNA reads TGTGCCAGCAGCTCCAAGGGAGGAGCGGGAGGTGATTACAATGAGCAGTTCTTC.

This clone showed up just a few times. The rearrangement links TRBV7-2 to TRBJ1-4; D gene unclear. The CDR3 sequence is 11 residues long. Germline V gene lookup returns CDR1 SGHTA and CDR2 FQGNSA. The V gene lost 5 bases and the J gene lost 8 bases, with 6 bases spanning the gap. The CDR3 loop reads CASSRGEKLFF. DNA for the CDR3: TGTGCCAGCAGCCGCGGCGAAAAACTGTTTTTT.

V is TRBV4-1 and J is TRBJ2-1, with 7 bases identical to TRBD2. J was trimmed by 4 bases and V by 0 bases; bases with no gene match: 9. Germline V CDR1 and CDR2: MGHRA, YSYEKL. The CDR3 has 17 amino acids. The CDR3 region is CASSQDPRLAGYNEQFF. In DNA, the CDR3 is TGCGCCAGCAGCCAAGATCCGAGACTAGCAGGGTACAATGAGCAGTTCTTC.

CDR3 amino acids: CASSFGRAGAGELFF. DNA for the CDR3: TGTGCCAGCAGTTTCGGGAGGGCGGGAGCCGGGGAGCTGTTTTTT. The rearrangement links TRBV28 to TRBJ2-2; 8 nucleotides match TRBD2. The V gene end was trimmed by 3 bases and the J gene end by 6 bases; junction bases not matched to a gene: 6. The CDR3 is 15 residues long. Per germline, CDR1 MDHEN and CDR2 SYDVKM.

This clone was seen just once. The V call is TRBV7-3, the J call TRBJ1-2, with D perhaps TRBD1 (5 bases). Trimming stripped 5 bases from V and 8 bases from J, with 24 bases between. Germline CDR1 and CDR2: SGHTA and FQGTGA. This CDR3 has 16 amino acids. For the CDR3, the DNA is TGTGCCAGCAGCCCCTCCCGGGGCAGGAGCCTCGGGGGCTACACCTTC. Translation gives CASSPSRGRSLGGYTF.

The chain uses TRBV5-1 and TRBJ1-1, with 10 bases aligning to TRBD1. This CDR3 has 14 amino acids. V dropped 4 bases and J dropped 9; count of bases not matched to a gene: 9. Germline V gene lookup returns CDR1 SGHRS and CDR2 YFSETQ. The CDR3 spells CASSPNRDRGQAFF. The CDR3 DNA follows: TGCGCCAGCAGCCCCAACCGGGACAGGGGACAAGCTTTCTTT. The entire variable domain, with the rest obtained from reference TRBV5-1 and TRBJ1-1, is as follows: KAGVTQTPRYLIKTRGQQVTLSCSPISGHRSVSWYQQTPGQGLQFLFEYFSETQRNKGNFPGRFSGRQFSNSRSEMNVSTLELGDSALYLCASSPNRDRGQAFFGQGTRLTVV.

This rearrangement joins TRBV11-2 to TRBJ2-3, with 10 bases identical to TRBD2. CDR1 is SGHAT, CDR2 FQNNGV, per germline. V lost 1 base to trimming and J lost 1 base; unmatched junction nucleotides: 8. This CDR3 region has 18 residues. Here the CDR3 DNA reads TGTGCCAGCAGCTTAGCTAGCGGGAGTCGGGCGGGCACAGATACGCAGTATTTT. It encodes CASSLASGSRAGTDTQYF.